The source of this TCR beta chain is a study of identical twins. Germline V CDR1 and CDR2: SGHNT, YYREEE (reference sequence). The CDR3 is made up of 17 amino acids. V trimming: 5 bases; J trimming: 4 bases; junction bases outside the gene matches: 11. TCRdb reprocessed the 5' RACE reads with MiXCR, giving one entry per CDR3 protein. The table includes hundreds of thousands of distinct CDR3 sequences, 20% to 25% detected once. This clonotype was seen a handful of times. The sample was also reused in another study, on T cells expressing NK-cell markers. That study adds: CD3+CD56+NKG2C+, CD3+CD56+NKG2C- and CD3+CD56-NKG2C+ T cells, once sorted, supplied the TCR beta repertoires. Dominant NKG2C+ clonotypes in over 5 donors made up about 1.0-7.0% of CD8+ T cells.

This TCR came from a woman in her late teens or twenties in good health. The V and J genes are TRBV5-4 and TRBJ2-3; TRBD2 agrees at 12 bases. The sequenced material came from PBMCs. The DNA for the CDR3 is TGTGCCAGCAGTCTCGCCGGACTAGCGGGAAGGTCAGATACGCAGTATTTT. It encodes CASSLAGLAGRSDTQYF.